Each of the 4 T cell receptor beta chains below was sequenced from the same sample in a study of beta chain features in type 1 diabetes. Expressed TCRB transcripts were sequenced, since all the RNA that had been isolated was reverse transcribed. Using immunoSEQ multiplex PCR, the repertoire was profiled, and TCRdb retains in-frame clones only, with some absent. The sample consists of more than 60,000 clones, about 61% of them appearing once. The sequencing sample was made of Tregs from blood. Receptors were obtained from a woman between 18 and 30 years old in good health.

This chain joins TRBV7-3 and TRBJ1-1; D not resolved. Trimming cost V 3 bases and J 3 bases, with 8 bases left between them. Germline V gene lookup returns CDR1 SGHTA and CDR2 FQGTGA. The CDR3 totals 13 residues. The CDR3 DNA follows: TGTGCCAGCAGCTTTTCTACGTACACTGAAGCTTTCTTT. It is translated as CASSFSTYTEAFF.

This sequence joins TRBV7-8 and TRBJ1-2; 9 positions match TRBD1. CDR1 and CDR2 (germline): SGHVS, FQNEAQ. The CDR3 length is 14 residues. The J segment lost 10 bases and the V segment lost 0 bases, leaving 6 bases of the junction unmatched. CDR3 bases: TGTGCCAGCAGCTTAGCGCAGGGACAGGGTGCCTACACCTTC. Its translation is CASSLAQGQGAYTF. The whole variable domain, remainder taken from reference TRBV7-8 and TRBJ1-2, is GAGVSQSPRYKVAKRGQDVALRCDPISGHVSLFWYQQALGQGPEFLTYFQNEAQLDKSGLPSDRFFAERPEGSVSTLKIQRTQQEDSAVYLCASSLAQGQGAYTFGSGTRLTVV.

On this clone: An end of the junction does not agree with germline; a read error may underlie this. The CDR3 DNA reads as TGTGTCAGCAGCGGGACAGGGAACTCCTACGAGCAGTACTTC. Protein sequence: CVSSGTGNSYEQYF. J is TRBJ2-7 and V is TRBV6-1; 9 bases align to TRBD1. Germline V gene lookup returns CDR1 MNHNS and CDR2 SASEGT. There are 14 residues in the CDR3.

The chain links TRBV10-3 to TRBJ2-5; the D gene is possibly TRBD2 (5 bases). CDR1 is ENHRY and CDR2 is SYGVKD in the germline V gene. The V end was cut by 5 bases, the J end by 0 bases, with 7 bases between. CDR3 length: 13 amino acids. The CDR3, as DNA: TGTGCCATCAGTAAGGGAGACCAAGAGACCCAGTACTTC. The encoded protein is CAISKGDQETQYF.